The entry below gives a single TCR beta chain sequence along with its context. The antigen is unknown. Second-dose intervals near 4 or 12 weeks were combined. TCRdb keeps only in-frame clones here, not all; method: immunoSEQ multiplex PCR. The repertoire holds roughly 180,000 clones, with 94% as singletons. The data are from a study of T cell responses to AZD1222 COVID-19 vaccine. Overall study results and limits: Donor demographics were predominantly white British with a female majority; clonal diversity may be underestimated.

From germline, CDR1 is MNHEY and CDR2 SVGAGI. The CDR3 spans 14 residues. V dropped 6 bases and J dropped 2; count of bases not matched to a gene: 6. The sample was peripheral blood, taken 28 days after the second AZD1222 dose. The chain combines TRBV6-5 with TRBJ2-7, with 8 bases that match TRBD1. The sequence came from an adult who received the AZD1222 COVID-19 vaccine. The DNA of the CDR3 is TGTGCCAGCAGAGGAGGACAGGGAACCTACGAGCAGTACTTC. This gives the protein CASRGGQGTYEQYF.